Each of the 21 T cell receptor beta chains below was sequenced from the same sample in a study of molecular identifiers for immune sequencing clone quantification. TCRdb independently ran MiXCR on the PCR reads; one entry per CDR3 protein. The sample lists some 320,000 distinct CDR3 sequences, roughly 23% occurring once. The sequenced sample consisted of naive CD8+ T cells from blood, with Jurkat cell RNA spiked in. Subset described: FACS-sorted CD8+CD4-CCR7+CD45RA+ naive T cells. Receptor source: a human donor in good health. Some libraries in this study had Jurkat cell RNA spiked in.

There are many counts of this clonotype. This chain uses TRBV14 with TRBJ2-4; D gene unclear. Germline values: CDR1 SGHDN, CDR2 FVKESK. This CDR3 is 13 amino acids long. Between the trimmed V and J ends, which lost 0 bases and 8 bases, there was a span of 8 bases. For the CDR3, the DNA is TGTGCCAGCAGCCAAGAAAGACCTGACATTCAGTACTTC. Protein product: CASSQERPDIQYF.

Ten or more counts support this clonotype. The V gene is TRBV7-2, the J gene TRBJ2-3; 9 nucleotides agree with TRBD2. The germline V gene encodes CDR1 SGHTA and CDR2 FQGNSA. The CDR3 has 18 amino acids. V shed 2 bases, J shed 6 bases, and the junction held 15 bases outside the gene matches. The CDR3 is CASSLRPSSSGGSDTQYF. Written as DNA, the CDR3 is TGTGCCAGCAGCTTACGGCCCTCGTCCAGCGGGGGGTCGGATACGCAGTATTTT.

With respect to this clonotype: Possible read error: a much larger clone is one base away. The chain employs TRBV19 and TRBJ2-3; D call uncertain. The length of the CDR3 is 14 residues. Germline values: CDR1 LNHDA, CDR2 SQIVND (reference sequence). Trimming removed 7 bases at V and 4 bases at J, with 15 bases between. The DNA for the CDR3 is TGTGCCAGTACCGATGGTTCTCCACCAGATACGCAGTATTTT. This gives the protein CASTDGSPPDTQYF. The full variable domain, with the rest looked up from reference TRBV19 and TRBJ2-3, is DGGITQSPKYLFRKEGQNVTLSCEQNLNHDAMYWYRQDPGQGLRLIYYSQIVNDFQKGDIAEGYSVSREKKESFPLTVTSAQKNPTAFYLCASTDGSPPDTQYFGPGTRLTVL.

In this sample, this clonotype turned up many times. The V gene is TRBV24-1, the J gene TRBJ2-1; D not certain. CDR3 length: 15 residues. Trimming took off 4 bases at V and 2 bases at J, with 11 bases between the two ends. Germline CDR1 KGHDR, CDR2 SFDVKD. Here the CDR3 reads CATSDPQLTYNEQFF. The DNA for the CDR3 is TGTGCCACCAGTGACCCCCAGCTGACCTACAATGAGCAGTTCTTC.

The genes are TRBV6-5 and TRBJ2-7, with TRBD2 identical over 7 bases. The CDR3 has 15 residues. Unmatched junction bases numbered 11, after V lost 5 bases and J lost 4 bases. Germline-derived CDR1 and CDR2 are MNHEY and SVGAGI. CDR3 protein: CASSVGGRASYEQYF. The CDR3 DNA is TGTGCCAGCAGTGTGGGGGGGAGGGCCTCTTACGAGCAGTACTTC.

This clonotype was observed many times. The V gene is TRBV6-2 or TRBV6-3, the J gene TRBJ2-3; unclear D gene. The V end was cut by 7 bases, the J end by 5 bases, with 10 bases between. Germline V gives CDR1 MNHEY, CDR2 SVGEGT. The CDR3 totals 12 residues. The CDR3 loop is CASTSQGDTQYF. The CDR3 DNA reads as TGTGCCAGCACGAGTCAAGGAGATACGCAGTATTTT.

This clonotype appeared a few times. This chain joins TRBV19 and TRBJ2-7; D is unresolved. V was trimmed by 2 bases and J by 5 bases, leaving 13 bases between them. Germline CDR1 and CDR2: LNHDA and SQIVND (reference sequence). The CDR3 extends over 14 amino acids. CDR3 coding DNA: TGTGCCAGTAGTATAACCCATGGCCACCACGAGCAGTACTTC. Residues: CASSITHGHHEQYF.

Regarding this clonotype: One end of the junction varies from germline; a read error may be responsible. The chain has TRBV14 and TRBJ2-7; D not certain. This CDR3 region has 13 residues. Germline loops: CDR1 SGHDN, CDR2 FVKESK. CDR3 nucleotide sequence: TGTGCCGGCAGCCAAGGGTCAGTAGGCGAGCAGTACTTC. This encodes CAGSQGSVGEQYF.

The sample holds one count of this clonotype. Because it lacks the conserved phenylalanine or tryptophan at the end, this CDR3 is likely a read error. The rearrangement joins TRBV6-2 or TRBV6-3 to TRBJ2-7; 9 nucleotides line up with TRBD1. This CDR3 has 15 residues. CDR1 and CDR2 from the germline V gene are MNHEY and SVGEGT. The V segment lost 5 bases and the J segment 2 bases; nucleotides outside the gene matches: 7. The CDR3 sequence: CASSPLRQGAYEQYI. DNA for the CDR3: TGTGCCAGCAGTCCTCTACGACAGGGGGCCTACGAGCAGTACATC.

This clonotype has ten or more counts. The V and J genes are TRBV29-1 and TRBJ2-1; 7 bases line up with TRBD2. This CDR3 is built from 15 residues. V lost 6 bases, J lost 0 bases, and 8 bases stayed unmatched. The V gene's germline CDR1 is SQVTM and CDR2 ANQGSEA. The CDR3 sequence is CSVAGLEDSYNEQFF. In nucleotides, the CDR3 is TGCAGCGTGGCCGGACTAGAGGACTCCTACAATGAGCAGTTCTTC.

This clonotype was recorded many times. V usage is TRBV27 and J usage is TRBJ1-4; the D gene is possibly TRBD1 (6 bases). Germline V gives CDR1 MNHEY, CDR2 SMNVEV (reference sequence). The CDR3 runs 12 residues. The ends were cut back, 4 bases at V and 13 bases at J, with 13 bases in the middle. The CDR3 reads CASSSIGGVLFF. CDR3 DNA: TGTGCCAGCAGTTCAATAGGGGGAGTACTGTTTTTT.

This clonotype was detected many times. This chain joins TRBV29-1 and TRBJ2-5, with 10 bases lining up with TRBD1. Trimming at V came to 3 bases and at J to 5 bases, leaving 27 bases not matched to a gene. CDR3 length: 21 residues. Germline V gene data show CDR1 as SQVTM and CDR2 as ANQGSEA. The CDR3 protein is CSVDWDRGPEHRWTLSETQYF. The CDR3 DNA is TGCAGCGTTGATTGGGACAGGGGCCCGGAGCATAGGTGGACCCTGTCGGAGACCCAGTACTTC.

The chain links TRBV20-1 to TRBJ1-2; 7 positions match TRBD1. The J segment lost 0 bases and the V segment lost 0 bases, leaving 4 bases of the junction unmatched. The CDR3 totals 15 residues. Germline V gene lookup returns CDR1 DFQATT and CDR2 SNEGSKA (reference sequence). In DNA, the CDR3 is TGCAGTGCTAGAGATCCGACAGGGCCTAACTATGGCTACACCTTC. Translated: CSARDPTGPNYGYTF.

On this clonotype: This may arise from a read error, as a much more abundant clone is one base away. The rearrangement uses TRBV5-3 and TRBJ2-5; tentatively, D is TRBD2 (6 bases). TRBV5-3 is noted as an ORF with a role that remains uncertain. The ends were cut back, 8 bases at V and 2 bases at J, with 22 bases in the middle. The CDR3 consists of 16 residues. This CDR3 is CASGPSGTRRQETQYF. The CDR3, as DNA: TGTGCCAGCGGCCCCTCAGGGACTCGAAGACAAGAGACCCAGTACTTC.

There are many counts of this clonotype. The chain couples TRBV6-5 to TRBJ2-3, with 8 nucleotides matching TRBD1. The germline CDR1 and CDR2 sequences are MNHEY and SVGAGI. Losses at the gene ends were 2 bases for V and 5 bases for J; bases not matched to a gene: 6. The CDR3 covers 15 residues. This chain's CDR3 is CASSYRDRIGDTQYF. CDR3 coding DNA: TGTGCCAGCAGTTACCGGGACAGGATTGGAGATACGCAGTATTTT.

At least ten counts were recorded for this clonotype. This chain links TRBV28 with TRBJ2-4, with 7 bases that match TRBD1. The CDR3 totals 19 residues. V was clipped by 3 bases and J by 2 bases; unmatched bases: 16. In germline, CDR1 is MDHEN, CDR2 SYDVKM. In nucleotides, the CDR3 is TGTGCCAGCAGTTTCGACCCCCTGGGTCAGGGGGTGTCCAAAAACATTCAGTACTTC. Its protein is CASSFDPLGQGVSKNIQYF.

This clonotype was seen ten or more times. V gene TRBV2 combines with J gene TRBJ1-5, with D unclear. V was pared by 1 base and J by 3 bases, with 10 bases between. This CDR3 has 15 amino acids. CDR1 and CDR2 (germline): SNHLY, FYNNEI. CDR3 DNA sequence: TGTGCCAGCAGTGAAGGGGTAGTAACCAATCAGCCCCAGCATTTT. Its protein is CASSEGVVTNQPQHF.

The rearrangement joins TRBV19 to TRBJ1-6; D not resolved. The CDR3 spans 15 residues. V dropped 0 bases and J dropped 6 bases, with 9 bases sitting between them. Germline CDR1 LNHDA, CDR2 SQIVND (reference sequence). The CDR3, as DNA: TGTGCCAGTAGTATAGATGACGGATGTAATTCACCCCTCCACTTT. This translates into CASSIDDGCNSPLHF. The full variable domain, completed using reference TRBV19 and TRBJ1-6, is DGGITQSPKYLFRKEGQNVTLSCEQNLNHDAMYWYRQDPGQGLRLIYYSQIVNDFQKGDIAEGYSVSREKKESFPLTVTSAQKNPTAFYLCASSIDDGCNSPLHFGNGTRLTVT.

This clonotype appeared a few times. The gene calls are TRBV7-9 and TRBJ2-3, with no clear D. The CDR3 extends over 16 amino acids. V was pared by 0 bases and J by 4 bases, with 14 bases between. Germline CDR1 is SEHNR and CDR2 is FQNEAQ (reference sequence). In DNA, the CDR3 is TGTGCCAGCAGCTTAGCGTGGCAGGCAAACGCAGATACGCAGTATTTT. This encodes CASSLAWQANADTQYF.

The sample holds a few counts of this clonotype. The chain couples TRBV7-6 to TRBJ1-3; D unresolved. CDR3 length equals 11 residues. The germline V gene has CDR1 SGHVS and CDR2 FNYEAQ. Deletions cut 8 bases from V and 0 bases from J, with 2 bases between. The CDR3 region has the DNA TGTGCCAGCCACTCTGGAAACACCATATATTTT. It translates to CASHSGNTIYF.

Remarks on this clonotype: This may come from a read error, since a much larger clone is one base off. V usage is TRBV13 and J usage is TRBJ2-4; 7 bases are shared with TRBD2. The CDR3 is 17 residues long. CDR1 and CDR2 from the germline V gene are PRHDT and FYEKMQ (reference sequence). Trimming removed 7 bases from V and 1 base from J; junction bases left unmatched: 13. Here the CDR3 reads CASNIGGTTGAKNIQYF. The CDR3 DNA follows: TGTGCCAGCAATATCGGGGGGACCACCGGGGCCAAAAACATTCAGTACTTC. Supplemented by reference TRBV13 and TRBJ2-4, the full variable domain reads AAGVIQSPRHLIKEKRETATLKCYPIPRHDTVYWYQQGPGQDPQFLISFYEKMQSDKGSIPDRFSAQQFSDYHSELNMSSLELGDSALYFCASNIGGTTGAKNIQYFGAGTRLSVL.